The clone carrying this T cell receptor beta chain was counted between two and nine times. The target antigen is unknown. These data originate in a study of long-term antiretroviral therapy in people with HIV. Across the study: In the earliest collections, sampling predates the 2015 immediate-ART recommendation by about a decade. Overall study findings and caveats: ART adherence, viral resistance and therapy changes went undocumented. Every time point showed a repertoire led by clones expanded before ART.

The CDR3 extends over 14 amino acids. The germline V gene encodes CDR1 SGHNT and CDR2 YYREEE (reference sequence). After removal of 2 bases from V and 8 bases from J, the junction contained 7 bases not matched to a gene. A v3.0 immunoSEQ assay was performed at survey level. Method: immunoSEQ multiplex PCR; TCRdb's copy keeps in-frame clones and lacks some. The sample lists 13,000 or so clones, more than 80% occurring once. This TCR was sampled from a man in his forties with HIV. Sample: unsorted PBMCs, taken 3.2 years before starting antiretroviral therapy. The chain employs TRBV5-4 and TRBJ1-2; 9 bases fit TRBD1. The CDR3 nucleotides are TGTGCCAGCAGCTTACCTGGGACAGGGCGAGGCTACACCTTC. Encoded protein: CASSLPGTGRGYTF.